This note documents a single TCR beta chain sequence. This clonotype was seen only a few times. Its specific antigen is unknown. Base-call qualities are not available, and no considerably larger clone is one nucleotide away. These data come from a study of blood T cells in healthy people across ages (dated by TCRdb to about 2015). About the full investigation: Template switching captured roughly one uniquely barcoded TCR beta cDNA molecule per two T cells in model experiments. Age-related changes in TCR beta repertoire diversity were measured in the study by deep sequencing normalized with unique cDNA molecular identifiers. The donors were divided into four age groups: young (average roughly 15 years), middle-aged (almost 40), aged (roughly 66) and long-lived (more than 75). To avoid experimental bias, donors of different ages were spread randomly across the sequencing lanes. Using the same blood draw, the study looked at two additional independent replicas of 1 million unique cDNA reads for two donors, one aged 18 to 30 and the other aged 80 or older.

The donors were roughly 39 Caucasian individuals from Russia, aged 6 to 90 years, who were systemically healthy. Each donor gave ten milliliters of peripheral blood, collected into EDTA-treated Vacutainer tubes. PBMCs were isolated by Ficoll-Paque density-gradient centrifugation, with at least 6 million obtained per sample. Trizol reagent was used to extract total RNA from the PBMCs, yielding at least 6 micrograms per sample. For every donor, an aliquot of PBMCs went through flow cytometry to measure the percentages of naive CD45RAhigh/CD27high T cells. Points the paper makes about the study in general: There was a strong correlation between observed TCR beta diversity and the percentage of naive T cells measured by flow cytometry. Estimates of total diversity based on one million sequenced T cells were considered lower bounds and underestimates. Because donor CMV infection status was unknown, age-related changes in expanded clonotypes were potentially confounded. The long-lived group showed more naive CD4+ T cells, fewer expanded clones and increased TCR diversity than the aged group, suggesting age selection. Observed TCR beta diversity per million T cells fell roughly linearly with age, and a significant reduction was already apparent by age roughly 40. Bulk unsorted PBMC profiling prevented conclusive comparison of naive and antigen-experienced compartments.

The protocol used for the library was 5' RACE. Sequencer: Illumina HiSeq 2500. The second PCR ran for about 6 to 12 cycles and used a J-beta primer mix along with a sample-barcoded 5' primer. Each TCR beta cDNA molecule received a unique molecular identifier from a template-switch 5' adaptor carrying 12 random nucleotides. At least 2.5 million CDR3-containing paired-end reads were obtained from each sample. First-strand cDNA synthesis was performed from all RNA using the Mint cDNA synthesis kit, with priming by a TRBC-specific oligonucleotide. All cDNA was treated with uracil-DNA glycosylase and then went through a first 18-cycle PCR with the universal primers M1SS and BC2_uni_R. The authors processed their data as follows. For normalization, 1 million high-quality reads were randomly selected from each sample, with every read carrying a distinct molecular identifier. Instead of being binned into consensus sequences, reads that shared molecular identifiers were thrown out. CDR3 identification, clonotype clustering and error correction used MiTCR with a Q25 quality threshold and the strictest error-elimination algorithm. A nonparametric unseen species model using Euler transformation provided a lower-bound estimate of total TCR beta diversity. TCRdb's own reprocessing of the public reads used fastp at Q25 and MiXCR and kept productive beta chains. Rows with one shared CDR3 protein collapse into an entry with the most common genes and DNA. These V and J calls rely on TCRdb rather than the paper's analysis. This sample comprises roughly 680,000 distinct CDR3 sequences, around a fifth of them detected only once. In total, the top ten clones hold 3% to 4% of the sample.

Between the V and J ends, shortened by 6 bases and 6 bases respectively, the junction contains 12 bases. The CDR3 runs 13 amino acids, cysteine and phenylalanine included. This entry keeps only the CDR3 DNA: 39 bases, framed from base 1. The sample was blood. The receptor chain draws on TRBV12-3 or TRBV12-4 and TRBJ1-5; the D gene assignment is ambiguous. The TCR comes from a man aged 65 to 79 in good health. The CDR3 has the sequence CASRPADGQPQHF. In nucleotides, the sequence is TGTGCCAGCAGGCCCGCAGATGGTCAGCCCCAGCATTTT.